This T cell receptor (beta chain) derives from a study of PD-L1 blockade in urothelial cancer. Background on the study: When patients started atezolizumab around 2014, it was given at 1,200 mg intravenously every 3 weeks. Patients' histories included 0 to 3 prior chemotherapy regimens. Blood samples had a median of approximately 150,000 T cells, roughly 83,000 unique TCRs, and clonality roughly 0.074.

The CDR3 runs 17 residues. Between the trimmed V and J ends, which lost 4 bases and 2 bases, there was a span of 18 bases. The germline V gene encodes CDR1 MNHNS and CDR2 SASEGT. TCRdb keeps only in-frame clones here, not all; method: immunoSEQ multiplex PCR. The sample includes tens of thousands of clones, about nine tenths seen only once; the top ten take 4.5% to 6.5%. The receptor's source is a woman in her seventies with urothelial cancer. The chain carries TRBV6-1 and TRBJ1-5; D is perhaps TRBD1 (5 bases). The sample here was PBMCs, taken around atezolizumab (anti-PD-L1) treatment. CDR3 DNA: TGTGCCAGCAGTGCCGGCCGAAAGGGGCGCGGCAATCAGCCCCAGCATTTT. Translated, it gives CASSAGRKGRGNQPQHF.